In its sample, the clone carrying this T cell receptor (beta chain) was seen once. These data originate in a study of cytomegalovirus exposure and HLA in healthy donors. In the PCR, 60 Vbeta and 13 Jbeta primers were used. Here immunoSEQ multiplex PCR was the method, and the copy in TCRdb shows in-frame clones only, minus some. The sample shows some 150,000 clones, less than 80% of them seen only once. The CDR3 loop spans 19 amino acids. Germline values: CDR1 SGHTS, CDR2 YDEGEE. V was pared by 6 bases and J by 0 bases, with 12 bases of the junction left unmatched. The chain has TRBV5-8 and TRBJ2-1, with 13 bases fitting TRBD2. Material for sequencing was PBMCs. The receptor was isolated from a man aged 35 to 55 in good health and CMV-seronegative. As DNA, the CDR3 is TGTGCCAGCACCCCTACTAGCGGGAGGGCGTTTAGCTCCTACAATGAGCAGTTCTTC. Its protein is CASTPTSGRAFSSYNEQFF.